The clone carrying this T cell receptor (beta chain) was seen a single time. These data come from a study of blood T cell repertoires in COVID-19. Study-level background: Both acute and convalescent COVID-19 samples were obtained from the United States, Italy and Spain. PBMCs, B-cell-depleted T cells, or T cells provided the cDNA or gDNA that made up the material.

Germline V lookup: CDR1 MNHEY, CDR2 SVGAGI. V was clipped by 5 bases and J by 4 bases; unmatched bases: 7. The CDR3 is made up of 14 amino acids. Per the original methods: From reference gene primer amplification, estimates of nucleated cell counts were derived. Generated by immunoSEQ multiplex PCR, the TCRdb table keeps only in-frame clones and is missing some. The DNA gave D and trimming, while V, J and clone size come from that table. The repertoire holds under 250,000 clones, more than 65% seen once, with approximately 4% in the top ten. The source is a woman aged 80 or over with acute or convalescent COVID-19. Sequenced: peripheral blood. V usage is TRBV6-5 and J usage is TRBJ1-2; TRBD1 aligns across 7 bases. CDR3 in amino acids: CASSSGTAFYGYTF. The DNA for the CDR3 is TGTGCCAGCAGTAGTGGGACAGCTTTCTATGGCTACACCTTC.